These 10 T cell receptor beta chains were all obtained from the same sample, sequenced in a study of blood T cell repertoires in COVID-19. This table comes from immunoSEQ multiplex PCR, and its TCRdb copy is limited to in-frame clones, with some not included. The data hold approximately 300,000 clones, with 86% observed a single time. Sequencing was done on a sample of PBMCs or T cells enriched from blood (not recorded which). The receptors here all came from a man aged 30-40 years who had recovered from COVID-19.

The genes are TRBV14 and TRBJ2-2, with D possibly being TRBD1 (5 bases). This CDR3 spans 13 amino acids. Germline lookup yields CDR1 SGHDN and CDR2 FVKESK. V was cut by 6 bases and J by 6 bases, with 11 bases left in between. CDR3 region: CASRAGFPGELFF. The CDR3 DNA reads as TGTGCCAGCAGGGCAGGGTTTCCCGGGGAGCTGTTTTTT.

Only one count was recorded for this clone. The CDR3 loop reads CSASPLAGDTDTQYF. The CDR3 region has the DNA TGCAGTGCTAGTCCTCTAGCGGGGGACACAGATACGCAGTATTTT. The chain links TRBV20-1 to TRBJ2-3; the match to TRBD2 covers 10 bases. CDR1 and CDR2 (germline): DFQATT, SNEGSKA (reference sequence). The CDR3 is 15 residues long. Unmatched junction bases numbered 5, after V lost 3 bases and J lost 2 bases.

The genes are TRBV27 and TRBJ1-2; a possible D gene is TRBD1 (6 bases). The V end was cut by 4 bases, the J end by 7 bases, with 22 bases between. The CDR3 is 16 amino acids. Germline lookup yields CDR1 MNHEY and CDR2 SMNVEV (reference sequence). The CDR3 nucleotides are TGTGCCAGCAGTTCACTCCCTGATGGAGGGGGGGGTGGCTACACCTTC. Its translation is CASSSLPDGGGGGYTF.

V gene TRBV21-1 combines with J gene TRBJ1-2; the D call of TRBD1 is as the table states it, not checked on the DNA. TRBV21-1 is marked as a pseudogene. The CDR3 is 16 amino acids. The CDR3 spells CASSKGPCRGRGGYTF. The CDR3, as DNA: TGTGCCAGCAGCAAAGGCCCATGCAGGGGGCGAGGTGGCTACACCTTC.

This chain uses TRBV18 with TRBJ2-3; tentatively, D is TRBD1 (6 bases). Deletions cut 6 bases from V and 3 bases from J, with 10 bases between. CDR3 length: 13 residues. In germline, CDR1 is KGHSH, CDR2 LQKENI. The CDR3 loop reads CASSLQGTDTQYF. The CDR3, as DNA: TGTGCCAGCTCTTTACAGGGAACAGATACGCAGTATTTT.

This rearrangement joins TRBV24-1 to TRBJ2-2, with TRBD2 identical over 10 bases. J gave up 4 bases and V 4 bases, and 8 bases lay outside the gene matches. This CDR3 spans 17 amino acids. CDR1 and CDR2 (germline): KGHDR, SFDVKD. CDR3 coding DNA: TGTGCCACCAGTGAACCTACGACTAGCGGGTTCACCGGGGAGCTGTTTTTT. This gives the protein CATSEPTTSGFTGELFF.

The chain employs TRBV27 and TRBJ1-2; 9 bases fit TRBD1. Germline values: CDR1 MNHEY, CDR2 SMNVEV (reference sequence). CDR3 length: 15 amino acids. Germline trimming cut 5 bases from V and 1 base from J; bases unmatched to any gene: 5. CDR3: CASSPGTGINYGYTF. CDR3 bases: TGTGCCAGCAGTCCCGGGACAGGGATTAACTATGGCTACACCTTC.

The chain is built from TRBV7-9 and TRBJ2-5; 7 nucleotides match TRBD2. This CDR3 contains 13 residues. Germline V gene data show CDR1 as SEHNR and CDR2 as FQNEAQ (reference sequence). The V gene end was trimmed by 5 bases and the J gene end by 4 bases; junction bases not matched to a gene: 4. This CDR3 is CASSRGVSETQYF. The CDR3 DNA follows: TGTGCCAGCAGCCGGGGGGTCTCAGAGACCCAGTACTTC.

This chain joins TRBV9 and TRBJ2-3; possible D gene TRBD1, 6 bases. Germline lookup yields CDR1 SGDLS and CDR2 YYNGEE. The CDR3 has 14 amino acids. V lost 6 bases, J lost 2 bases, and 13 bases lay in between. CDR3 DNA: TGTGCCAGCACCGGGACATCTATCACAGATACGCAGTATTTT. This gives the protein CASTGTSITDTQYF. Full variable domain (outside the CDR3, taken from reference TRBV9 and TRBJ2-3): DSGVTQTPKHLITATGQRVTLRCSPRSGDLSVYWYQQSLDQGLQFLIQYYNGEERAKGNILERFSAQQFPDLHSELNLSSLELGDSALYFCASTGTSITDTQYFGPGTRLTVL.

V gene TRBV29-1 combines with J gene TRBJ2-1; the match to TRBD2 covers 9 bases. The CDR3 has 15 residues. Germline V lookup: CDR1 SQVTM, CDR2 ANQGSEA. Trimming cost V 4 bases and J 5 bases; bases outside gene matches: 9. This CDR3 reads CSVARLAGSDNEQFF. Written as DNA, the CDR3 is TGCAGCGTTGCGCGGCTAGCGGGATCAGACAATGAGCAGTTCTTC.